A selection of T cell receptor beta chains follows, all from one sample in a study of T-cell reconstitution after alpha-beta-depleted transplantation in children. In TCRdb, the PCR reads were re-called with MiXCR into one record per CDR3 protein. The table shows 44,000 or so distinct CDR3 sequences, with about 10% occurring only once. The material sequenced was PBMCs, mostly from graft donor cells, taken 60 days after TCRalphabeta/CD19-depleted stem cell transplant. Source of these receptors: a male patient under 10 years old who had a stem cell transplant for chronic granulomatous disease, so the T cells may come from the graft donor. The CDR3 runs from the conserved cysteine through the conserved F or W. A D gene is named only where the DNA matches it firmly. Not every row has a clone size; where given, it reads once, few, many or a size class.

V: TRBV18
size: few
J: TRBJ2-1
D: NA
DNA: TGTGCCAGCAAAATCCAACAAGGACAGACCTACAATGAGCAGTTCTTC
CDR3: CASKIQQGQTYNEQFF

V: TRBV12-3/TRBV12-4
size: many
J: TRBJ1-1
D: NA
DNA: TGTGCCAGCAGTTTAGGGGAATGGACCGAGAAGACTGAAGCTTTCTTT
CDR3: CASSLGEWTEKTEAFF

V: TRBV5-1
size: many
J: TRBJ1-1
D: NA
DNA: TGCGCCAGCAGGATCAGGGGTGGGAACACTGAAGCTTTCTTT
CDR3: CASRIRGGNTEAFF

V: TRBV25-1
size: many
J: TRBJ1-3
D: NA
DNA: TGTGCCAGCAGTGGCCCTGGAAACACCATATATTTT
CDR3: CASSGPGNTIYF

V: TRBV7-2
size: many
J: TRBJ2-3
D: NA
DNA: TGTGCCAGCAGCAAGGACCCACCTAAACACACAGATACGCAGTATTTT
CDR3: CASSKDPPKHTDTQYF

V: TRBV20-1
size: many
J: TRBJ1-4
D: NA
DNA: TGCAGTGCTAGAGTACGGGAGGGTTACGACGAAAAACTGTTTTTT
CDR3: CSARVREGYDEKLFF

V: TRBV10-3
size: few
J: TRBJ2-3
D: TRBD1
DNA: TGTGCCATCAGAGGACAGGTCAGCACAGATACGCAGTATTTT
CDR3: CAIRGQVSTDTQYF

V: TRBV11-2
size: many
J: TRBJ2-3
D: TRBD2
DNA: TGTGCCAGCAGCCGTGGACTAGCGGGAGGGGACGGAACGCAGTATTTT
CDR3: CASSRGLAGGDGTQYF

V: TRBV5-4
size: many
J: TRBJ2-3
D: NA
DNA: TGTGCCAGCAGCGTTGACAGTTCAGATACGCAGTATTTT
CDR3: CASSVDSSDTQYF

V: TRBV2
size: few
J: TRBJ2-1
D: TRBD2
DNA: TGTGCCAGCAGTGAAGACGGGGCTAGCGGGAACAATGAGCAGTTCTTC
CDR3: CASSEDGASGNNEQFF

V: TRBV4-3
size: many
J: TRBJ2-2
D: TRBD2
DNA: TGCGCCAGCAGCCAATTCCTAATAGCGGGAGGTATACTTGGGGAGCTGTTTTTT
CDR3: CASSQFLIAGGILGELFF

V: TRBV15
size: many
J: TRBJ2-3
D: NA
DNA: TGTGCCACCAGCAGTGGGGGCGGAGCAGATACGCAGTATTTT
CDR3: CATSSGGGADTQYF

V: TRBV6-2/TRBV6-3
size: NA
J: TRBJ2-7
D: NA
DNA: TGTGCCAGCAGTTACTCGGGCCTAAGCTCCTACGAGCAGTACTTC
CDR3: CASSYSGLSSYEQYF

V: TRBV20-1
size: many
J: TRBJ1-3
D: NA
DNA: TGCAGTGCTAGAAAAAAAGGCTCTGGAAACACCATATATTTT
CDR3: CSARKKGSGNTIYF

V: TRBV27
size: many
J: TRBJ2-2
D: NA
DNA: TGTGCCAGCAGTTTACTTTCCAGGGCCACCGGGGAGCTGTTTTTT
CDR3: CASSLLSRATGELFF

V: TRBV20-1
size: many
J: TRBJ2-1
D: TRBD2
DNA: TGCAGTGCTAACTCGGGGGGATCCTACAATGAGCAGTTCTTC
CDR3: CSANSGGSYNEQFF

V: TRBV3-1
size: NA
J: TRBJ1-6
D: TRBD1
DNA: TGTGCCAGCAGCCCACGGGACAGGATTTCACTCCTCCACTTT
CDR3: CASSPRDRISLLHF

V: TRBV10-2
size: NA
J: TRBJ2-7
D: NA
DNA: TGCGCCAGCAGTGGCCTAGCAACCTACGAGCAGTACTTC
CDR3: CASSGLATYEQYF

V: TRBV7-2
size: many
J: TRBJ1-1
D: NA
DNA: TGTGCCAGCAGCTTGCCGGGTCTGAACACTGAAGCTTTCTTT
CDR3: CASSLPGLNTEAFF

V: TRBV9
size: few
J: TRBJ2-5
D: TRBD2
DNA: TGTGCCAGCAGCGGGAGACTAGCGGGAGGGCCCAAGACCCAGTACTTC
CDR3: CASSGRLAGGPKTQYF

V: TRBV20-1
size: many
J: TRBJ2-2
D: NA
DNA: TGCAGTGCTAGAGTCGGGAACACCGGGGAGCTGTTTTTT
CDR3: CSARVGNTGELFF

V: TRBV25-1
size: NA
J: TRBJ2-6
D: NA
DNA: TGTGCCAGCACCCCAGCCGGCTCTGGGGCCAACGTCCTGACTTTC
CDR3: CASTPAGSGANVLTF

V: TRBV27
size: few
J: TRBJ1-1
D: NA
DNA: TGTGCCAGCAGTTTATCCCGCATAAACACTGAAGCTTTCTTT
CDR3: CASSLSRINTEAFF

V: TRBV2
size: many
J: TRBJ2-6
D: NA
DNA: TGTGCCAGCAGTGCCGGGGCCAACGTCCTGACTTTC
CDR3: CASSAGANVLTF

V: TRBV28
size: many
J: TRBJ2-3
D: TRBD1
DNA: TGTGCCAGCAAAGAGACAGGGGGCACAGATACGCAGTATTTT
CDR3: CASKETGGTDTQYF

V: TRBV12-3/TRBV12-4
size: few
J: TRBJ1-3
D: NA
DNA: TGTGCCAGCAGCCCAGGATGGGGCAGCTCTGGAAACACCATATATTTT
CDR3: CASSPGWGSSGNTIYF

V: TRBV7-2
size: few
J: TRBJ2-1
D: NA
DNA: TGTGCCAGCAGCTTATGGGGCCGCTCCTACAATGAGCAGTTCTTC
CDR3: CASSLWGRSYNEQFF

V: TRBV20-1
size: many
J: TRBJ2-7
D: TRBD1
DNA: TGCAGTGCTAGAGGGAACCGGGACAGGGGGTTGTCCTACGAGCAGTACTTC
CDR3: CSARGNRDRGLSYEQYF

V: TRBV9
size: many
J: TRBJ2-1
D: TRBD2
DNA: TGTGCCAGCAGCTTAGAAAGGGTGGCTAGCGGGAGGGGGGAGCAGTTCTTC
CDR3: CASSLERVASGRGEQFF

V: TRBV20-1
size: many
J: TRBJ1-1
D: TRBD1
DNA: TGCAGTGCCAGTCCCCACAGGGGACGGACTGAAGCTTTCTTT
CDR3: CSASPHRGRTEAFF

V: TRBV6-5
size: many
J: TRBJ2-7
D: TRBD1
DNA: TGTGCCAGCAGTTACGCCTCCGGGACAGGACGCTACGAGCAGTACTTC
CDR3: CASSYASGTGRYEQYF

V: TRBV5-1
size: many
J: TRBJ2-3
D: TRBD2
DNA: TGCGCCAGCACGGAACTAGCGGGGGGCACAGATACGCAGTATTTT
CDR3: CASTELAGGTDTQYF

V: TRBV7-2
size: many
J: TRBJ2-7
D: NA
DNA: TGTGCCAGCAGCCTCGGGGGAAGGCAGTACTTC
CDR3: CASSLGGRQYF

V: TRBV10-1
size: many
J: TRBJ2-2
D: NA
DNA: TGCGCCAGCAGTGATAGGGTCACCGGGGAGCTGTTTTTT
CDR3: CASSDRVTGELFF

V: TRBV25-1
size: many
J: TRBJ1-1
D: NA
DNA: TGTGCCAGCAGGGGAACCCTGAACACTGAAGCTTTCTTT
CDR3: CASRGTLNTEAFF

V: TRBV25-1
size: few
J: TRBJ1-6
D: TRBD1
DNA: TGTGCCAGTTCCGGGACAGGGGGCTCGGCATATAATTCACCCCTCCACTTT
CDR3: CASSGTGGSAYNSPLHF

V: TRBV20-1
size: many
J: TRBJ1-1
D: NA
DNA: TGCAGTGTCCCGGCCCAGGGGATCACTGAAGCTTTCTTT
CDR3: CSVPAQGITEAFF

V: TRBV29-1
size: NA
J: TRBJ1-5
D: TRBD1
DNA: TGCAGCGTAGGACAGGGTGACAATCAGCCCCAGCATTTT
CDR3: CSVGQGDNQPQHF

V: TRBV9
size: many
J: TRBJ2-7
D: TRBD1
DNA: TGTGCCAGCAGCTTTAGACAGGGAGACGAGCAGTACTTC
CDR3: CASSFRQGDEQYF

V: TRBV28
size: many
J: TRBJ1-4
D: NA
DNA: TGTGCCAGCACCTCACCTCGGGGGGCAACTAATGAAAAACTGTTTTTT
CDR3: CASTSPRGATNEKLFF

V: TRBV7-2
size: many
J: TRBJ2-3
D: NA
DNA: TGTGCCAGCAGCTTAGTTAACCCAGATACGCAGTATTTT
CDR3: CASSLVNPDTQYF

V: TRBV6-5
size: many
J: TRBJ2-3
D: TRBD2
DNA: TGTGCCAGCAGTTACTCTGCTAGCGGGACAGATACGCAGTATTTT
CDR3: CASSYSASGTDTQYF

V: TRBV29-1
size: many
J: TRBJ1-4
D: NA
DNA: TGCAGCGCGAGGGGAGGGGGGAGTGAAAAACTGTTTTTT
CDR3: CSARGGGSEKLFF

V: TRBV9
size: many
J: TRBJ2-5
D: NA
DNA: TGTGCCAGCAGCCCTTCGACTCTGATTGAGACCCAGTACTTC
CDR3: CASSPSTLIETQYF

V: TRBV7-3
size: many
J: TRBJ2-7
D: TRBD1
DNA: TGTGCCAGCAGCTATGACAGGGGGCCATCCTACGAGCAGTACTTC
CDR3: CASSYDRGPSYEQYF

V: TRBV21-1
size: many
J: TRBJ1-5
D: NA
DNA: TGTGCCAGCAGCGCGTCTGGGACAGGGATTGTTTCCCTAAGCAATCAGCCCCAGCATTTT
CDR3: CASSASGTGIVSLSNQPQHF

V: TRBV3-1
size: many
J: TRBJ2-1
D: NA
DNA: TGTGCCAGCAGCCAAGATGTCCCCCTGGACTGGTTTAATAATGAGCAGTTCTTC
CDR3: CASSQDVPLDWFNNEQFF

V: TRBV7-9
size: few
J: TRBJ2-4
D: NA
DNA: TGTGCCAGCAGCTCGAAGGGGCTTCTAGCCAAAAACATTCAGTACTTC
CDR3: CASSSKGLLAKNIQYF

V: TRBV12-3/TRBV12-4
size: few
J: TRBJ2-2
D: TRBD2
DNA: TGTGCCAGCAGAATAGCGGGAGGCGTCACCGGGGAGCTGTTTTTT
CDR3: CASRIAGGVTGELFF

V: TRBV20-1
size: many
J: TRBJ2-1
D: NA
DNA: TGCAGTGCTAGAAATCCAGCCTTGAGCTATCAGCAGTTCTTC
CDR3: CSARNPALSYQQFF